The clone carrying this TCR beta chain was observed a few times. As yet, its antigen is unknown. These data come from a study of PD-L1 blockade in urothelial cancer. Study details: Once treatment had started, blood was analyzed at 3 weeks (second dose) and again at 6 weeks.

Study outcomes and limitations: Patients with durable benefit had greater blood expansion of tumor-associated TCR clones 3 weeks into treatment.

Generated by immunoSEQ multiplex PCR, the TCRdb table keeps only in-frame clones and is missing some. The table includes 55,000 to 70,000 clones, over 75% detected once. Germline values: CDR1 GTSNPN, CDR2 SVGIG (reference sequence). The CDR3 extends over 16 amino acids. The V and J ends lost 2 bases and 0 bases respectively, with 14 bases between them. The sample consisted of PBMCs, taken around atezolizumab (anti-PD-L1) treatment. This TCR came from a man aged 65-85 years with urothelial cancer. The chain combines TRBV30 with TRBJ1-3, with a possible D match to TRBD1 (6 bases). The CDR3 region has the DNA TGTGCCTGGAGTCGAGCAGGGGATCACTCTGGAAACACCATATATTTT. It yields the protein CAWSRAGDHSGNTIYF.